These T cell receptor beta chains were read from a single sample in a study of early T cells in non-severe SARS-CoV-2 infection. TCRdb re-analysed the 5' RACE reads in MiXCR, keeping a single row per CDR3 protein. The sample includes about 63,000 distinct CDR3 sequences, 13% of them seen just once. Input material: whole blood. The receptor set was obtained from an adult who was a healthcare worker with PCR-confirmed SARS-CoV-2 infection or an uninfected control (not recorded which). The CDR3 runs from the conserved cysteine through the conserved F or W. D genes are given only for firm matches. Size tells how often a clone was seen (once, few, many) or the class of an expanded clone, and some rows leave it out.

j_call v_call d_call clone_size cdr3_aa cdr3_nt
TRBJ2-5 TRBV7-9 . many CASSANGLQETQYF TGTGCCAGCAGCGCGAACGGACTCCAAGAGACCCAGTACTTC
TRBJ2-5 TRBV6-1 . . CASSETENGETQYF TGTGCCAGCAGCGAGACGGAGAACGGAGAGACCCAGTACTTC
TRBJ2-7 TRBV29-1 TRBD1 few CSARDRGDEQYF TGCAGCGCCAGGGACAGGGGGGACGAGCAGTACTTC
TRBJ2-3 TRBV6-6 TRBD2 many CASRDFLAGGTDTQYF TGTGCCAGCAGAGATTTCCTAGCGGGGGGGACAGATACGCAGTATTTT
TRBJ2-2 TRBV20-1 . . CSARGIGGNTGELFF TGCAGTGCTAGAGGCATTGGCGGGAACACCGGGGAGCTGTTTTTT
TRBJ1-2 TRBV6-6 . . CASSYERGPYGYTF TGTGCCAGCAGTTACGAGCGGGGACCCTATGGCTACACCTTC
TRBJ2-1 TRBV6-5 . . CASSYSAPTGPYNEQFF TGTGCCAGCAGTTACTCGGCCCCCACAGGGCCCTACAATGAGCAGTTCTTC
TRBJ2-2 TRBV29-1 . . CSVEGGSNTGELFF TGCAGCGTTGAAGGAGGGAGTAACACCGGGGAGCTGTTTTTT
TRBJ2-1 TRBV2 TRBD1 many CASSVTGQTYNEQFF TGTGCCAGCAGTGTAACGGGACAGACCTACAATGAGCAGTTCTTC
TRBJ2-1 TRBV20-1 TRBD1 . CSADRVGNEQFF TGCAGTGCGGACAGGGTGGGCAATGAGCAGTTCTTC
TRBJ1-1 TRBV7-2 . many CASSLRSDFNTEAFF TGTGCCAGCAGCTTACGTTCAGACTTCAACACTGAAGCTTTCTTT
TRBJ2-1 TRBV6-2/TRBV6-3 TRBD2 few CASSSPGTSLYNEQFF TGTGCCAGCAGTTCTCCCGGGACTAGCTTGTACAATGAGCAGTTCTTC
TRBJ2-1 TRBV6-2/TRBV6-3 TRBD2 many CASLKRPPLAGDYNEQFF TGTGCCAGCCTTAAGAGGCCCCCCCTAGCGGGGGATTACAATGAGCAGTTCTTC
TRBJ1-1 TRBV9 TRBD1 many CASSPGSTGLAFF TGTGCCAGCAGCCCCGGGTCGACAGGGCTGGCTTTCTTT
TRBJ2-7 TRBV5-5 . . CASSFVPGSYEQYF TGTGCCAGCAGCTTTGTTCCAGGGTCCTACGAGCAGTACTTC
TRBJ2-4 TRBV19 . many CASSIARGQNLAKNIQYF TGTGCCAGTAGTATAGCTCGCGGACAGAATTTAGCCAAAAACATTCAGTACTTC
TRBJ2-1 TRBV5-5 TRBD1 . CASSFQGDDEQFF TGTGCCAGCAGCTTCCAGGGGGATGACGAGCAGTTCTTC
TRBJ1-1 TRBV5-1 TRBD1 many CASSNGQGARNTEAFF TGCGCCAGCAGCAACGGGCAGGGGGCCAGGAACACTGAAGCTTTCTTT
TRBJ2-7 TRBV5-1 . few CASSLAGGVSYEQYF TGCGCCAGCAGCTTGGCCGGAGGCGTATCCTACGAGCAGTACTTC
TRBJ2-1 TRBV3-1 TRBD2 . CASSQAGGSYNEQFF TGTGCCAGCAGCCAAGCGGGGGGCTCCTACAATGAGCAGTTCTTC
TRBJ2-3 TRBV9 TRBD2 . CASTRLAGDTDTQYF TGTGCCAGCACCCGACTAGCGGGGGACACAGATACGCAGTATTTT
TRBJ1-5 TRBV7-8 TRBD1 . CASSTRTGQDQPQHF TGTGCCAGCAGCACTAGGACAGGGCAGGATCAGCCCCAGCATTTT
TRBJ2-1 TRBV12-3/TRBV12-4 . many CASSFQYEQFF TGTGCCAGCAGTTTTCAGTATGAGCAGTTCTTC
TRBJ2-2 TRBV5-4 TRBD1 many CASSTSSGGTGELFF TGTGCCAGCAGCACCTCTTCAGGGGGCACCGGGGAGCTGTTTTTT
TRBJ2-7 TRBV19 TRBD2 few CASSPLAGDAYEQYF TGTGCCAGTAGTCCGCTAGCGGGGGACGCCTACGAGCAGTACTTC
TRBJ2-5 TRBV6-2/TRBV6-3 . once CASSYRGRRETQYF TGTGCCAGCAGTTACAGGGGCAGGAGGGAGACCCAGTACTTC
TRBJ2-5 TRBV5-4 . many CASSFGGQQETQYF TGTGCCAGCAGCTTTGGTGGACAACAAGAGACCCAGTACTTC
TRBJ2-2 TRBV7-2 . . CASSLGPGELFF TGTGCCAGCAGCTTAGGGCCCGGGGAGCTGTTTTTT
TRBJ1-2 TRBV29-1 . few CSALPQKGPVYGYTF TGCAGCGCACTACCACAAAAAGGACCTGTCTATGGCTACACCTTC
TRBJ1-1 TRBV6-2/TRBV6-3 . . CASRGSPEAFF TGTGCCAGCAGAGGGAGCCCTGAAGCTTTCTTT
TRBJ2-1 TRBV11-3 . . CASSLAAGGSYNEQFF TGTGCCAGCAGCTTAGCGGCTGGGGGCTCCTACAATGAGCAGTTCTTC
TRBJ1-4 TRBV11-2 . many CASSLEVRGTNEKLFF TGTGCCAGCAGCTTAGAGGTCCGAGGAACTAATGAAAAACTGTTTTTT
TRBJ1-6 TRBV20-1 . many CSASGLPMTDSPLHF TGCAGTGCTAGTGGACTCCCGATGACCGATTCACCCCTCCACTTT
TRBJ2-7 TRBV5-1 . . CASSPRGGYSYEQYF TGCGCCAGCAGCCCCCGTGGTGGATACTCCTACGAGCAGTACTTC
TRBJ1-5 TRBV7-2 . . CASSPGALQPQHF TGTGCCAGCAGCCCGGGCGCGTTGCAGCCCCAGCATTTT
TRBJ2-7 TRBV20-1 TRBD1 many CSATGQGVKEQYF TGCAGTGCAACGGGACAGGGGGTAAAGGAGCAGTACTTC
TRBJ2-5 TRBV20-1 . many CSALAQETQYF TGCAGTGCGTTGGCTCAAGAGACCCAGTACTTC
TRBJ1-2 TRBV3-1 . many CASSQEVKGSYGYTF TGTGCCAGCAGCCAAGAAGTAAAGGGGAGCTATGGCTACACCTTC
TRBJ1-1 TRBV10-2 . few CASSESQGNTEAFF TGCGCCAGCAGTGAGAGTCAGGGAAACACTGAAGCTTTCTTT
TRBJ2-7 TRBV6-6 TRBD1 many CASSYSRPGTGANEQYF TGTGCCAGCAGTTACTCGAGGCCCGGGACAGGGGCAAACGAGCAGTACTTC
TRBJ2-1 TRBV7-9 . . CASSLENYYNEQFF TGTGCCAGCAGCTTAGAGAACTATTACAATGAGCAGTTCTTC
TRBJ2-1 TRBV20-1 TRBD2 . CSARDVLAGIYNEQFF TGCAGTGCTAGAGACGTTCTAGCGGGGATATACAATGAGCAGTTCTTC
TRBJ2-7 TRBV19 . many CASSIAVSYEQYF TGTGCCAGTAGTATCGCTGTATCCTACGAGCAGTACTTC
TRBJ1-2 TRBV5-1 TRBD1 many CASSSNRGPGYTF TGCGCCAGCAGCAGTAACAGGGGGCCTGGCTACACCTTC
TRBJ2-1 TRBV6-2/TRBV6-3 . many CASSYPLNNEQFF TGTGCCAGCAGTTACCCCTTGAACAATGAGCAGTTCTTC
TRBJ2-3 TRBV9 . . CASSALGGTARGDTQYF TGTGCCAGCAGCGCTTTGGGGGGGACAGCCCGGGGAGATACGCAGTATTTT
TRBJ1-6 TRBV5-1 TRBD1 many CASRQGQGANSPLHF TGCGCCAGCCGCCAAGGGCAGGGGGCTAATTCACCCCTCCACTTT
TRBJ2-7 TRBV7-2 TRBD2 few CASSLERGMYEQYF TGTGCCAGCAGCTTAGAGCGGGGGATGTACGAGCAGTACTTC
TRBJ1-2 TRBV12-3/TRBV12-4 . . CASSSGDTYGYTF TGTGCCAGCAGCTCAGGGGATACCTATGGCTACACCTTC
TRBJ1-1 TRBV12-3/TRBV12-4 . many CASSKNIGNTEAFF TGTGCCAGCAGTAAGAACATAGGGAACACTGAAGCTTTCTTT